This T cell receptor beta chain was identified during a study of graft-versus-host responses after intestinal transplantation. The table came from immunoSEQ multiplex PCR; TCRdb's copy has only in-frame clones and leaves some out. The sample includes some 11,000 clones, 93% seen only once; the top ten take 20% to 25%. The material was PBMCs, obtained around 110 days after intestinal transplant. The clonotype was recovered from a human patient who received an intestinal transplant, so some T cells may come from the graft donor.

CDR3 sequence (DNA): TGTGCCAGCAGACGGACAGGCAGCTATGGCTACACCTTC. It yields the protein CASRRTGSYGYTF. The rearrangement joins TRBV27 to TRBJ1-2, with TRBD1 matching over 7 bases. CDR3 length: 13 residues. Looked up from germline, CDR1 is MNHEY and CDR2 is SMNVEV (reference sequence). The V segment lost 6 bases and the J segment 4 bases; nucleotides outside the gene matches: 5.